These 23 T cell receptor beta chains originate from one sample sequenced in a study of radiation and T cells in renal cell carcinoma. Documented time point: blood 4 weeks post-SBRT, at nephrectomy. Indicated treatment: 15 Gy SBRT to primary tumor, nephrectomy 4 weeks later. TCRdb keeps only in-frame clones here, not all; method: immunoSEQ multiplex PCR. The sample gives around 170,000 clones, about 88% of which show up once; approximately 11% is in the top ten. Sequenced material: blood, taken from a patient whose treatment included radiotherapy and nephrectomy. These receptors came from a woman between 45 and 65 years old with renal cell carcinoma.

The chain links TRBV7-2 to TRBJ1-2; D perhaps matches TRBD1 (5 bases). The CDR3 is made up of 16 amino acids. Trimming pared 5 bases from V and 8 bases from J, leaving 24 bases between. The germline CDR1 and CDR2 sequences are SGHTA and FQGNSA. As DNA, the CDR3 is TGTGCCAGCAGCCCCGGGCCTTCGGTGGGGGGGAGAGGCTACACCTTC. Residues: CASSPGPSVGGRGYTF.

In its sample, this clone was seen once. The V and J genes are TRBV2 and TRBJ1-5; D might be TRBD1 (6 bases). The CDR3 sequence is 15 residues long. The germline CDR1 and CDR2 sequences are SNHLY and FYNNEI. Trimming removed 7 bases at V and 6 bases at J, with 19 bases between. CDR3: CASIGGLGSAQPQHF. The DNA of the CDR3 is TGTGCCAGCATAGGGGGGTTAGGGTCCGCTCAGCCCCAGCATTTT.

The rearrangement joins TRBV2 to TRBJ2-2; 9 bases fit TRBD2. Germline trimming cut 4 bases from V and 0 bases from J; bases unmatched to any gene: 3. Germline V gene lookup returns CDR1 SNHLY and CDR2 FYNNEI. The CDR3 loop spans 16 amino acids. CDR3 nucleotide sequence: TGTGCCAGCAGTGTTCAGCGGGGGGCGAACACCGGGGAGCTGTTTTTT. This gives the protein CASSVQRGANTGELFF.

The CDR3 spells CASRVSDRGNSPLHF. In DNA form, the CDR3 reads TGTGCCAGCAGGGTCTCGGACAGGGGAAATTCACCCCTCCACTTT. J is TRBJ1-6 and V is TRBV6-5, with 9 bases lining up with TRBD1. V trimming: 6 bases; J trimming: 7 bases; junction bases outside the gene matches: 7. In germline, CDR1 is MNHEY, CDR2 SVGAGI. The CDR3 is made up of 15 amino acids.

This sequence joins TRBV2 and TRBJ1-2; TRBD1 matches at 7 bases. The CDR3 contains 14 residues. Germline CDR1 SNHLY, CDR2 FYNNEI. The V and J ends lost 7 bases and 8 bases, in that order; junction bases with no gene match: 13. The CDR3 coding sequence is TGTGCCAGCACCTCCGGGACAGCCAACGGAGGCTACACCTTC. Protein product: CASTSGTANGGYTF.

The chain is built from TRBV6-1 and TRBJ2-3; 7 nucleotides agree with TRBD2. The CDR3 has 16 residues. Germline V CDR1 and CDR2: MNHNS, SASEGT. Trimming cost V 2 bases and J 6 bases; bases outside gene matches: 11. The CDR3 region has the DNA TGTGCCAGCAGTGAAATGGGAGCGGGGCCGGGGGATACGCAGTATTTT. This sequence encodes CASSEMGAGPGDTQYF.

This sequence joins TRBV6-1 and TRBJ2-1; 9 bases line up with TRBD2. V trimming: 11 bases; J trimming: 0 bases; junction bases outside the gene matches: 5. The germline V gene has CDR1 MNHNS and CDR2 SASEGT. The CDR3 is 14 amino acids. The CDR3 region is CAVFSGGSYNEQFF. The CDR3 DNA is TGTGCCGTTTTTAGCGGGGGCTCCTACAATGAGCAGTTCTTC.

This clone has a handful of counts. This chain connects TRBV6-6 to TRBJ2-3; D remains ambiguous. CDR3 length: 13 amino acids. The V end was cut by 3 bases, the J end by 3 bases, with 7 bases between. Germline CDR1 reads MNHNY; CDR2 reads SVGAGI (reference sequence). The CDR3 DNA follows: TGTGCCAGCAGTTATGGACCGACAGATACGCAGTATTTT. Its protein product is CASSYGPTDTQYF.

The DNA of the CDR3 is TGTGCCAGTAGTATAGATCGTGATCAGCCCCAGCATTTT. Protein sequence: CASSIDRDQPQHF. The chain has TRBV19 and TRBJ1-5; no definite D call. Looked up from germline, CDR1 is LNHDA and CDR2 is SQIVND (reference sequence). The CDR3 sequence is 13 residues long. Between the trimmed V and J ends, which lost 0 bases and 5 bases, there was a span of 5 bases.

The CDR3 sequence is CASSSQGGTVKNQPQHF. The CDR3 DNA reads as TGTGCCAGCAGCTCTCAGGGGGGCACCGTGAAAAATCAGCCCCAGCATTTT. The chain uses TRBV9 and TRBJ1-5; TRBD1 matches at 7 bases. The V and J ends lost 4 bases and 4 bases, in that order; junction bases with no gene match: 14. Per germline, CDR1 SGDLS and CDR2 YYNGEE. This CDR3 has 17 residues. Variable domain in full (rest from reference TRBV9 and TRBJ1-5): DSGVTQTPKHLITATGQRVTLRCSPRSGDLSVYWYQQSLDQGLQFLIQYYNGEERAKGNILERFSAQQFPDLHSELNLSSLELGDSALYFCASSSQGGTVKNQPQHFGDGTRLSIL.

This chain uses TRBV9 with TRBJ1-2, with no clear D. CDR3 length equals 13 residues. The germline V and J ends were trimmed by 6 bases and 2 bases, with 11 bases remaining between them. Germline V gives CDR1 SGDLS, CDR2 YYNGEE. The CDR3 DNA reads TGTGCCAGCAACTATCGCGGAAACTATGGCTACACCTTC. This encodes CASNYRGNYGYTF.

The CDR3 DNA reads as TGTGCCTGGAGCCCCCTGCTAGCGGGGGGTTACGAGCAGTACTTC. It codes for CAWSPLLAGGYEQYF. This chain links TRBV30 with TRBJ2-7; 11 bases match TRBD2. CDR3 length: 15 amino acids. CDR1 GTSNPN and CDR2 SVGIG come from the germline V gene (reference sequence). The ends lost 3 bases at V and 4 bases at J; junction bases unmatched: 8.

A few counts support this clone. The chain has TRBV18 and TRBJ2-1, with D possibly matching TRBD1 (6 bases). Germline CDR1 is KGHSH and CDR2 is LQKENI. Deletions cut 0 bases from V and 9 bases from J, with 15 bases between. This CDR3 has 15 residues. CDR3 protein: CASSPPNRALGEQFF. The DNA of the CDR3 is TGTGCCAGCTCACCACCGAACAGGGCGTTGGGTGAGCAGTTCTTC.

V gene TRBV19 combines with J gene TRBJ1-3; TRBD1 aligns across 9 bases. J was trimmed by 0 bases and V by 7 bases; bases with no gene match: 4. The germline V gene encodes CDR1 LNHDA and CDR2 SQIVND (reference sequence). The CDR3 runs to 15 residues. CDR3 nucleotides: TGTGCCAGTACCCCGGGACAGGGCTCTGGAAACACCATATATTTT. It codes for CASTPGQGSGNTIYF.

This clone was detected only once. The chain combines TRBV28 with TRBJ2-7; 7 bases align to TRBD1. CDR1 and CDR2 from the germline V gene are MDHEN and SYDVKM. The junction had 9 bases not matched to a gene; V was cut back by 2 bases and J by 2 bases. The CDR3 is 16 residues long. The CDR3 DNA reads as TGTGCCAGCAGTTTAAGGGAAACGGGACAGCCCTACGAGCAGTACTTC. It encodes CASSLRETGQPYEQYF.

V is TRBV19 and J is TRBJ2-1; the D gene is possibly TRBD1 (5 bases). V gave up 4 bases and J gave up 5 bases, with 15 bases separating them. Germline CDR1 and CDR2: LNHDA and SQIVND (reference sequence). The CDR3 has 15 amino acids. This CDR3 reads CASSTLGVLNNEQFF. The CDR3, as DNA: TGTGCCAGTAGTACCCTAGGGGTCTTAAACAATGAGCAGTTCTTC.

The CDR3 DNA is TGCGCCAGCAGCGGGGCAGGAGGGAACACCGGGGAGCTGTTTTTT. Its protein product is CASSGAGGNTGELFF. The rearrangement joins TRBV5-1 to TRBJ2-2; tentatively, D is TRBD1 or TRBD2 (5 bases each). The V and J ends lost 4 bases and 1 base respectively, with 11 bases between them. This CDR3 spans 15 amino acids. Germline-derived CDR1 and CDR2 are SGHRS and YFSETQ. Variable domain in full (rest from reference TRBV5-1 and TRBJ2-2): KAGVTQTPRYLIKTRGQQVTLSCSPISGHRSVSWYQQTPGQGLQFLFEYFSETQRNKGNFPGRFSGRQFSNSRSEMNVSTLELGDSALYLCASSGAGGNTGELFFGEGSRLTVL.

The CDR3 bases are TGTGCCAGCAGTGATAGGTTTGCGGGGGCTCCCTATACAGATACGCAGTATTTT. Translating gives CASSDRFAGAPYTDTQYF. This rearrangement joins TRBV2 to TRBJ2-3, with D tentatively TRBD2 (7 bases). This CDR3 spans 18 amino acids. The V gene lost 3 bases and the J gene lost 3 bases, with 22 bases spanning the gap. CDR1 is SNHLY, CDR2 FYNNEI, per germline.

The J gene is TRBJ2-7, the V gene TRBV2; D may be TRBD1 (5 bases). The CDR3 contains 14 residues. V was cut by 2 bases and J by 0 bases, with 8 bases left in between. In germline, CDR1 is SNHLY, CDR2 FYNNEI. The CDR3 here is CASSEQTVSYEQYF. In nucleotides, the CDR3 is TGTGCCAGCAGTGAACAGACAGTCTCCTACGAGCAGTACTTC.

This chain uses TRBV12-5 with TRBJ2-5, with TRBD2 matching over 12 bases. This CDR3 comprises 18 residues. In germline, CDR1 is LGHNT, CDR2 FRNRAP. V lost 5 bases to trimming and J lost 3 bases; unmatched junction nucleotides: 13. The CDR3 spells CASGRRKTSGGQKETQYF. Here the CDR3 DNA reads TGTGCTAGTGGTCGCCGAAAGACTAGCGGGGGCCAAAAAGAGACCCAGTACTTC.

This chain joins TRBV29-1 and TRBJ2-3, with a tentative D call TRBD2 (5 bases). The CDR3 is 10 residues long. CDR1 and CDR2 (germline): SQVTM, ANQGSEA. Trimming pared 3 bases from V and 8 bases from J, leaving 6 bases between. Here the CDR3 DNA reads TGCAGCGTTGACGGGGTTACGCAGTATTTT. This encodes CSVDGVTQYF.

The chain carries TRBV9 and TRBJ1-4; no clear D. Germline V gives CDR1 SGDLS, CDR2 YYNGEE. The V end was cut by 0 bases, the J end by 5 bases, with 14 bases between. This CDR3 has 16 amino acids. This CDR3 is CASSVGLWQLNEKLFF. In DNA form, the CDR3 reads TGTGCCAGCAGCGTAGGATTATGGCAGTTGAATGAAAAACTGTTTTTT.

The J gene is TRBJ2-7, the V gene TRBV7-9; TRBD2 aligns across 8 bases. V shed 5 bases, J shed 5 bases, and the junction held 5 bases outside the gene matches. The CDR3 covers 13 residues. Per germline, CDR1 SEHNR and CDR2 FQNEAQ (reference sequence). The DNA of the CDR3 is TGTGCCAGCAGCGGACCGGGGGGGCACGAGCAGTACTTC. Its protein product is CASSGPGGHEQYF.